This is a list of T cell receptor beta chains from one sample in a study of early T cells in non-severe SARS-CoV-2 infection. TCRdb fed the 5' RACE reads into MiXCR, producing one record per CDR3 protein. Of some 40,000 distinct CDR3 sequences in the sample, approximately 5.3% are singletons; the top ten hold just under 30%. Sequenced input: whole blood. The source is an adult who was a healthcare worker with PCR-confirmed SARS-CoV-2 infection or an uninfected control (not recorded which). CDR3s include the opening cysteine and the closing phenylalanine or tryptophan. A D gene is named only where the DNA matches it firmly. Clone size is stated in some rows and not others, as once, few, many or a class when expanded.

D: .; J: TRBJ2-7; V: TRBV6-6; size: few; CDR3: CASSFGQGGEQYF; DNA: TGTGCCAGCAGTTTTGGGCAGGGTGGCGAGCAGTACTTC
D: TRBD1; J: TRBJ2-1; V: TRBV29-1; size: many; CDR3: CSVGQEYNEQFF; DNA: TGCAGCGTAGGACAGGAGTACAATGAGCAGTTCTTC
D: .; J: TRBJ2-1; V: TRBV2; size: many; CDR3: CASSKEGNQFF; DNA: TGTGCCAGTTCGAAGGAGGGCAACCAGTTCTTC
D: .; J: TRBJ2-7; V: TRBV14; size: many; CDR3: CASSQASLREQYF; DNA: TGTGCCAGCAGCCAGGCAAGCCTCCGAGAGCAGTACTTC
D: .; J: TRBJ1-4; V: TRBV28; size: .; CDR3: CASSFPQSREKLFF; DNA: TGTGCCAGCAGTTTTCCCCAGTCTAGAGAAAAACTGTTTTTT
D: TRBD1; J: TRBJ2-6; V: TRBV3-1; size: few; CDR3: CASSQRPRTGGHGANVLTF; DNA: TGTGCCAGCAGCCAAAGACCCAGGACAGGGGGACATGGGGCCAACGTCCTGACTTTC
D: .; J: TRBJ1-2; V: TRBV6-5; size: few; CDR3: CASSLGWANYGYTF; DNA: TGTGCCAGCAGCCTGGGTTGGGCTAACTATGGCTACACCTTC
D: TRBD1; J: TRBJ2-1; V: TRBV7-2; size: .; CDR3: CASSSPYGQGNPLLADNEQFF; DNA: TGTGCCAGCAGCTCCCCATATGGACAGGGAAACCCCTTGCTGGCGGACAATGAGCAGTTCTTC
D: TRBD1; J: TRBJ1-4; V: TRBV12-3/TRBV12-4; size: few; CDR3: CASRPNRGHVEKLFF; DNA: TGTGCCAGCAGGCCGAACAGGGGGCATGTTGAAAAACTGTTTTTT
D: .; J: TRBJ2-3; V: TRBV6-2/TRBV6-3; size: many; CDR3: CASSYMTTDTQYF; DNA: TGTGCCAGCAGTTATATGACTACAGATACGCAGTATTTT
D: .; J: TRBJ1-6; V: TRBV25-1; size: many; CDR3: CASSESGQGRSPLHF; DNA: TGTGCCAGCAGTGAATCGGGGCAGGGCCGCTCACCCCTCCACTTT
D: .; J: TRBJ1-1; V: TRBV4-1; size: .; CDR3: CASSQGWLGREAFF; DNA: TGCGCCAGCAGCCAAGGTTGGCTGGGGAGGGAAGCTTTCTTT
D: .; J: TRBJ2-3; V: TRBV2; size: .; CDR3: CASSPTGASADTQYF; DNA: TGTGCCAGCAGTCCGACGGGGGCAAGCGCAGATACGCAGTATTTT
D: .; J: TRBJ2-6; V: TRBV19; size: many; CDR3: CASSDQTGAGANVLTF; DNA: TGTGCCAGTAGTGATCAGACGGGGGCTGGGGCCAACGTCCTGACTTTC
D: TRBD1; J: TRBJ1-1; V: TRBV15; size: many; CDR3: CATSRLPGGDTEAFF; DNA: TGTGCCACCAGCAGACTTCCAGGGGGGGACACTGAAGCTTTCTTT
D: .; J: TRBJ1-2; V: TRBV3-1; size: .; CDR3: CASSQDRTGSTF; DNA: TGTGCCAGCAGCCAAGACCGTACAGGGAGTACCTTC
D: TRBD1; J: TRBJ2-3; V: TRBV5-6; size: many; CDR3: CASSSPGGADTQYF; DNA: TGTGCCAGCAGCTCTCCAGGGGGCGCAGATACGCAGTATTTT
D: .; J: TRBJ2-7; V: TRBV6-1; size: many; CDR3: CASRRDNFSYEQYF; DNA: TGTGCCAGCAGACGGGATAACTTCTCCTACGAGCAGTACTTC
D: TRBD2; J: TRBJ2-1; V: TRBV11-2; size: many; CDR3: CASSSLRGVGNEQFF; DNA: TGTGCCAGCAGCTCACTCCGGGGGGTTGGGAATGAGCAGTTCTTC
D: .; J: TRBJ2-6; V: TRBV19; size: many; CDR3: CASRANAQGGSGANVLTF; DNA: TGTGCCAGTAGAGCCAATGCGCAGGGGGGTTCTGGGGCCAACGTCCTGACTTTC
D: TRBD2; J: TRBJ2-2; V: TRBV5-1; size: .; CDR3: CASSLVSGLAATGELFF; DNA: TGCGCCAGCAGCTTGGTTTCAGGACTAGCGGCCACCGGGGAGCTGTTTTTT
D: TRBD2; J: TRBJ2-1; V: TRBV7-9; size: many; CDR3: CASSLGLAFEQFF; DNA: TGTGCCAGCAGCCTAGGACTAGCGTTTGAGCAGTTCTTC
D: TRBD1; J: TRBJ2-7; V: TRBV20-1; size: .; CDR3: CSARGRQGTSYEQYF; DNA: TGCAGTGCTAGAGGCCGACAGGGGACCTCCTACGAGCAGTACTTC
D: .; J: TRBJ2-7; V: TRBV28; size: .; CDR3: CASRISDSYEQYF; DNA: TGTGCCAGCAGAATCTCAGACAGCTACGAGCAGTACTTC
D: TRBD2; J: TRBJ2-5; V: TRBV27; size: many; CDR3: CASSFAGGETQYF; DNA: TGTGCCAGCAGTTTCGCGGGAGGGGAGACCCAGTACTTC